The entry below gives a single T cell receptor (beta chain) sequence along with its context. The data were produced by immunoSEQ multiplex PCR, yet TCRdb's version contains in-frame clones alone and is incomplete. The profile shows fewer than 200,000 clones, 83% of them singletons. This sample is part of a study of blood T cell repertoires in COVID-19. In the study overall: COVID-19 samples, acute and convalescent, were from the United States, Italy and Spain.

Trimming stripped 3 bases from V and 7 bases from J, with 10 bases between. Germline assignment: CDR1 SGHTA and CDR2 FQGNSA. This CDR3 contains 12 residues. Sequenced sample: peripheral blood. The chain joins TRBV7-2 to TRBJ2-7; possible D gene TRBD1, 6 bases. The receptor was derived from a woman of 80 years or more with acute or convalescent COVID-19. CDR3: CASSLLTGEQYF. CDR3 sequence (DNA): TGTGCCAGCAGCTTGCTTACAGGGGAGCAGTACTTC. Filled out from reference TRBV7-2 and TRBJ2-7, the complete variable domain reads GAGVSQSPSNKVTEKGKDVELRCDPISGHTALYWYRQSLGQGLEFLIYFQGNSAPDKSGLPSDRFSAERTGGSVSTLTIQRTQQEDSAVYLCASSLLTGEQYFGPGTRLTVT.